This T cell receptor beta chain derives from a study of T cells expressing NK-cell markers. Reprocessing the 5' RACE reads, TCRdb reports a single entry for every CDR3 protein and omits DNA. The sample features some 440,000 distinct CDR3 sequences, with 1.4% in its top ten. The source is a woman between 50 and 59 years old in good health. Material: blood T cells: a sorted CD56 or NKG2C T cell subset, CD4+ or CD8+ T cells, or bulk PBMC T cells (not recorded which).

The CDR3 protein is CASSTSGSETQYF. The chain combines TRBV5-1 with TRBJ2-5; TCRdb names TRBD2, which stays unverified in the absence of DNA. CDR3 size: 13 residues. Germline assignment: CDR1 SGHRS and CDR2 YFSETQ.